This T cell receptor (beta chain) was obtained from a study of T-cell reconstitution after alpha-beta-depleted transplantation in children. Researchers prepared the TCRbeta library using unique molecular identifiers, the study reports. TCRdb independently ran MiXCR on the PCR reads; one entry per CDR3 protein. This sample has 500,000 or so distinct CDR3 sequences, with about 31% found just once. The CDR3 covers 15 residues. V was pared by 3 bases and J by 0 bases, with 11 bases between. In germline, CDR1 is ENHRY, CDR2 SYGVKD. This clonotype has just a few counts. Sequenced material: PBMCs from the stem cell graft donor, taken from the stem cell graft. The chain joins TRBV10-3 to TRBJ1-2, with D hard to call. This clonotype was sampled from a human donor who donated a stem cell graft to a child with aplastic anemia. The CDR3 nucleotides are TGTGCCATCAGTGACCAATGGGGAGCTAACTATGGCTACACCTTC. As protein: CAISDQWGANYGYTF.